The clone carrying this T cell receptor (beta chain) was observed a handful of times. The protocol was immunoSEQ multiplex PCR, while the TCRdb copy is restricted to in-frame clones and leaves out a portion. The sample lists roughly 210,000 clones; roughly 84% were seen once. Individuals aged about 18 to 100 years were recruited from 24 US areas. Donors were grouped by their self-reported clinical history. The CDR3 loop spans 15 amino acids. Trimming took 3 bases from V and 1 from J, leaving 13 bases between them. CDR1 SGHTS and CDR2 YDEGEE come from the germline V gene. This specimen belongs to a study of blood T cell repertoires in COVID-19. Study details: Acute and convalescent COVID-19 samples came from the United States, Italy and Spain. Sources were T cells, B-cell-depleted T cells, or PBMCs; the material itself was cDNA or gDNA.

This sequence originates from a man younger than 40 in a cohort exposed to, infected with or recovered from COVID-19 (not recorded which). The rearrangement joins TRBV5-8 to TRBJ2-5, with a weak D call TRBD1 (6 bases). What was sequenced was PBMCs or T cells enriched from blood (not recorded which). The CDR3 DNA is TGTGCCAGCAGCTGGGGGCAGGGTGCCCAAGAGACCCAGTACTTC. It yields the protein CASSWGQGAQETQYF.